This T cell receptor beta chain was profiled in a study of blood T cells in healthy people across ages. Study-wide findings and caveats: Significant beta diversity loss was already apparent by age approximately 40, declining roughly linearly.

This clonotype has more than one count but fewer than ten. Its antigen remains unidentified. Germline CDR1 and CDR2: ENHRY and SYGVKD. The CDR3 contains 14 residues. The V and J ends lost 0 bases and 6 bases respectively, with 11 bases between them. The study drew donors from healthy Caucasian individuals in Russia aged about 6 to 95. Drawn from each donor were 8.5 to 10 milliliters of peripheral blood. Total RNA extracted from each sample amounted to at least 6 micrograms. Using a J-beta primer mix together with a sample-barcoded 5' primer, a second PCR was run for roughly 6 to 12 cycles. TCRdb used MiXCR to reprocess the 5' RACE reads, holding one entry per CDR3 protein. Here the sample spans some 1.5 million distinct CDR3 sequences, under 30% being singletons.

This clonotype was obtained from a woman aged 25 to 39 in good health. V usage is TRBV10-3 and J usage is TRBJ1-2, with D perhaps TRBD1 (5 bases). The sample consisted of blood. CDR3 loop: CAISESTQGHGYTF. The CDR3, as DNA: TGTGCCATCAGTGAGTCCACCCAGGGACATGGCTACACCTTC.